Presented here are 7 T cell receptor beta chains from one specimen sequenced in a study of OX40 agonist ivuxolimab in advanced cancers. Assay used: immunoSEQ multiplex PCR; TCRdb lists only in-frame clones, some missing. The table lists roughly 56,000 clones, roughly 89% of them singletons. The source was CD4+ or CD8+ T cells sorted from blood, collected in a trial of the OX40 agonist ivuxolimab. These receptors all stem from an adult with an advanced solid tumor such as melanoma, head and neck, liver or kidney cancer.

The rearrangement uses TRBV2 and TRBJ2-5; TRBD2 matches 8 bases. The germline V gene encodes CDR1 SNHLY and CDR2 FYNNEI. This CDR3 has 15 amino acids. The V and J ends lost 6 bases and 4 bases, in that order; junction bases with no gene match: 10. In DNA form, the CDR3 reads TGTGCCAGCAGCCAACGTTCGGGAGGGGCAGAGACCCAGTACTTC. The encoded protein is CASSQRSGGAETQYF.

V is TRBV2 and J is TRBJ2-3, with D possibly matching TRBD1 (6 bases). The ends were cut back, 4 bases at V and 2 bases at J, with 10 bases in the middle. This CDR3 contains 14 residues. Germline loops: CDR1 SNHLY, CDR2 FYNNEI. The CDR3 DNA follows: TGTGCCAGCAGTGGAGGGGGACCCACAGATACGCAGTATTTT. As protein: CASSGGGPTDTQYF.

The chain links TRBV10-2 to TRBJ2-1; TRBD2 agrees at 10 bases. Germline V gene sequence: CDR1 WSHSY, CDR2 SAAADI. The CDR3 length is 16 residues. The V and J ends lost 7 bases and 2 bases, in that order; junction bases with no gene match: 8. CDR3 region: CASKEGTSVAYNEQFF. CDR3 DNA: TGCGCCAGCAAGGAGGGGACTAGCGTCGCCTACAATGAGCAGTTCTTC.

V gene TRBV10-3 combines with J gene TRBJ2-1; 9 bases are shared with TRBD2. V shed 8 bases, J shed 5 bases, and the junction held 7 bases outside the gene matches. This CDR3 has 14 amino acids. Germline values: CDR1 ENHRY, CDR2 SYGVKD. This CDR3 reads CAIGGREGHNEQFF. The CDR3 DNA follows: TGTGCCATCGGGGGGCGGGAGGGCCACAATGAGCAGTTCTTC.

The CDR3 is CAWSTDSGSFNEQFF. The CDR3 coding sequence is TGTGCCTGGAGTACCGATAGCGGGAGTTTCAATGAGCAGTTCTTC. The J gene is TRBJ2-1, the V gene TRBV30; 9 positions agree with TRBD2. This CDR3 spans 15 amino acids. V shed 2 bases and J 6 bases; nucleotides not matched to a gene: 8. Per germline, CDR1 GTSNPN and CDR2 SVGIG (reference sequence). The full variable domain, in which reference TRBV30 and TRBJ2-1 provide the parts outside the CDR3, is SQTIHQWPATLVQPVGSPLSLECTVEGTSNPNLYWYRQAAGRGLQLLFYSVGIGQISSEVPQNLSASRPQDRQFILSSKKLLLSDSGFYLCAWSTDSGSFNEQFFGPGTRLTVL.

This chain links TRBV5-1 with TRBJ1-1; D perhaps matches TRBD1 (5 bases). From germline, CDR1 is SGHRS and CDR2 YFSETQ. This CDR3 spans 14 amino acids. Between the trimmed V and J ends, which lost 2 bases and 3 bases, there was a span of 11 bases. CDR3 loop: CASSLDGGDTEAFF. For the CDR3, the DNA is TGCGCCAGCAGCTTAGACGGGGGGGACACTGAAGCTTTCTTT.

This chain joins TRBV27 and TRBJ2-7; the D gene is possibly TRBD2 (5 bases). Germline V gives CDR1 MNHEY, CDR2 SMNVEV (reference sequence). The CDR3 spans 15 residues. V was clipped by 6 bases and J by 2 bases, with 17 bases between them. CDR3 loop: CASRQHGGKAYEQYF. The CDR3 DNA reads TGTGCCAGCAGACAACACGGAGGCAAAGCCTACGAGCAGTACTTC.